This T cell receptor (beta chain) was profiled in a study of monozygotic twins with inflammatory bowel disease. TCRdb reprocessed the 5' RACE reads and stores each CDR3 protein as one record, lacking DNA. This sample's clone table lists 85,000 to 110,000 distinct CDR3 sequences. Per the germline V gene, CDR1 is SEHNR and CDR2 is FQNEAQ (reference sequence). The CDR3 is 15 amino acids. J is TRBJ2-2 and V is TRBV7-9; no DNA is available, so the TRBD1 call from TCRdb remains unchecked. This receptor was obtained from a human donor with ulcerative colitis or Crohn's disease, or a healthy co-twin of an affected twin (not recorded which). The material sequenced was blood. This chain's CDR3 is CASSLEGQSTGELFF. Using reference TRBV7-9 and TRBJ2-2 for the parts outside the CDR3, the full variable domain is DTGVSQNPRHKITKRGQNVTFRCDPISEHNRLYWYRQTLGQGPEFLTYFQNEAQLEKSRLLSDRFSAERPKGSFSTLEIQRTEQGDSAMYLCASSLEGQSTGELFFGEGSRLTVL.